Listed here are 9 T cell receptor beta chains from one sample, sequenced in a study of OX40 agonist ivuxolimab in advanced cancers. Clones were read by immunoSEQ multiplex PCR, and TCRdb kept only the in-frame ones, dropping some. The sample has about 37,000 clones, roughly 87% seen once. The sequencing used CD4+ or CD8+ T cells sorted from blood, collected in a trial of the OX40 agonist ivuxolimab. The origin of the receptors is an adult with an advanced solid tumor such as melanoma, head and neck, liver or kidney cancer.

The gene calls are TRBV5-6 and TRBJ2-7, with a possible D match to TRBD2 (5 bases). The germline V gene has CDR1 SGHDT and CDR2 YYEEEE. V lost 0 bases and J lost 6, with 7 bases in between. The CDR3 has 12 residues. The CDR3 protein is CASSLGGPEQYF. The CDR3 DNA is TGTGCCAGCAGCTTGGGAGGGCCCGAGCAGTACTTC.

The chain joins TRBV4-1 to TRBJ1-2; maybe TRBD1 (5 bases). V was trimmed by 0 bases and J by 8 bases, leaving 7 bases between them. This CDR3 comprises 12 residues. Germline V gives CDR1 MGHRA, CDR2 YSYEKL. In DNA form, the CDR3 reads TGCGCCAGCAGCCAAGATCAGGGCGGCTACACCTTC. It translates to CASSQDQGGYTF.

A few counts support this clone. V and J are TRBV6-5 and TRBJ2-7; no definite D call. The CDR3 contains 14 residues. The V gene's germline CDR1 is MNHEY and CDR2 SVGAGI. Trimming removed 5 bases from V and 2 bases from J, with 13 bases in between. This CDR3 is CASSLLMGTYEQYF. Here the CDR3 DNA reads TGTGCCAGCAGTCTCCTAATGGGAACCTACGAGCAGTACTTC.

The chain links TRBV5-4 to TRBJ1-6; D is unclear. Germline V gene data show CDR1 as SGHNT and CDR2 as YYREEE (reference sequence). The V and J ends lost 3 bases and 7 bases respectively, with 11 bases between them. This CDR3 has 14 residues. The CDR3 reads CASSSWMGNSPLHF. In nucleotides, the CDR3 is TGTGCCAGCAGCTCATGGATGGGGAATTCACCCCTCCACTTT.

This chain connects TRBV11-2 to TRBJ1-1; 12 bases are a match to TRBD1. Unmatched junction bases numbered 7, after V lost 5 bases and J lost 6 bases. The CDR3 consists of 15 residues. Per the germline V gene, CDR1 is SGHAT and CDR2 is FQNNGV. Written as DNA, the CDR3 is TGTGCCAGCAGCCCCCGGGACAGGGGGCGTGCTGAAGCTTTCTTT. It encodes CASSPRDRGRAEAFF.

CDR3 coding DNA: TGTGCCAGCAGCTTGACAGGGACGCACACTGAAGCTTTCTTT. It translates to CASSLTGTHTEAFF. This chain links TRBV5-8 with TRBJ1-1; D is possibly TRBD1 (6 bases). The CDR3 has 14 residues. Trimming removed 1 base from V and 3 bases from J, with 10 bases in between. The germline gives CDR1 SGHTS, CDR2 YDEGEE.

The chain combines TRBV4-1 with TRBJ2-7, with 8 bases aligning to TRBD1. Unmatched junction bases numbered 9, after V lost 4 bases and J lost 1 base. Per the germline V gene, CDR1 is MGHRA and CDR2 is YSYEKL. The CDR3 runs 16 residues. The CDR3, as DNA: TGCGCCAGCAGCCCCCCTCCCGGGACAGGATCCTACGAGCAGTACTTC. Translated: CASSPPPGTGSYEQYF.

The chain carries TRBV30 and TRBJ2-3; D is unresolved. Between the trimmed V and J ends, which lost 0 bases and 3 bases, there was a span of 16 bases. The germline gives CDR1 GTSNPN, CDR2 SVGIG (reference sequence). The CDR3 covers 16 residues. CDR3 sequence (DNA): TGTGCCTGGAGTGTAGGGCAGAGCTTGGGGACAGATACGCAGTATTTT. This gives the protein CAWSVGQSLGTDTQYF.

This clone has only one observation. This chain uses TRBV5-1 with TRBJ2-3, with D possibly TRBD1 on 6 matching bases. V gave up 0 bases and J gave up 1 base, with 6 bases separating them. CDR3 size: 14 residues. From germline, CDR1 is SGHRS and CDR2 YFSETQ. The CDR3 coding sequence is TGCGCCAGCAGCTTGGCAGGGGGCACAGATACGCAGTATTTT. Translation: CASSLAGGTDTQYF.